These 26 T cell receptor beta chains were all obtained from the same sample, sequenced in a study of stem cell transplantation in POMP-related autoinflammatory disease (dated by TCRdb to the early 2020s). Results and caveats for the whole study, not just this receptor: A trend toward lower TRB diversity and higher clonality was observed in PRAID patients across all analyzed T-cell subsets. PRAID patients showed a restricted number of unique TRB V-J gene pairings.

In light of the paper, this sample's time point label describes: before hematopoietic stem cell transplant. The protocol used for the library was the immunoSEQ multiplex PCR assay. The table was pulled from immuneACCESS by TCRdb, which kept in-frame rearrangements only. Such tables lose some clones; where checked, under half of the loss comes from unresolved V genes, and the rest has no known cause. Present in this sample are around 9,700 clones, approximately 93% of which were seen just once. Jointly, the top ten make up more than 2.5% of the sample. These receptors have no known antigen. The sequences come from CD8+ T cells from PBMCs, collected before stem cell transplantation. These receptors all stem from a human donor with POMP-related autoinflammation and immune dysregulation (PRAID).

This clone occurred once. This chain joins TRBV7-9 and TRBJ2-1; 7 bases are a match to TRBD2. The CDR3 contains 16 residues. Looked up from germline, CDR1 is SEHNR and CDR2 is FQNEAQ (reference sequence). The V segment lost 5 bases and the J segment 7 bases; nucleotides outside the gene matches: 14. CDR3 sequence (DNA): TGTGCCAGCAGCCAAATAGCGGGCCCGATGATGAATGAGCAGTTCTTC. Encoded protein: CASSQIAGPMMNEQFF.

The sample holds one count of this clone. This chain uses TRBV29-1 with TRBJ2-7; TRBD2 matches at 7 bases. The CDR3 contains 13 residues. V trimming: 7 bases; J trimming: 2 bases; junction bases outside the gene matches: 8. Germline values: CDR1 SQVTM, CDR2 ANQGSEA. The CDR3 DNA follows: TGCAGCGGTGTCCGGGGGGATGCCTACGAGCAGTACTTC. It translates to CSGVRGDAYEQYF.

The sample holds one count of this clone. This chain connects TRBV11-2 to TRBJ2-7; possible D gene TRBD2, 6 bases. Trimming removed 1 base at V and 3 bases at J, with 7 bases between. Germline CDR1 is SGHAT and CDR2 is FQNNGV. The CDR3 length is 13 residues. DNA of the CDR3: TGTGCCAGCAGCTTAGCGCGGGGCTACGAGCAGTACTTC. This gives the protein CASSLARGYEQYF.

The chain combines TRBV9 with TRBJ1-2; 7 nucleotides line up with TRBD1. The CDR3 consists of 15 residues. In germline, CDR1 is SGDLS, CDR2 YYNGEE. With V trimmed by 3 bases and J by 0 bases, 5 bases remained unmatched. CDR3 residues: CASSARTGSNYGYTF. DNA of the CDR3: TGTGCCAGCAGCGCCCGGACAGGTTCTAACTATGGCTACACCTTC.

The J gene is TRBJ2-2, the V gene TRBV6-5; D gene unclear. This CDR3 has 13 residues. CDR1 and CDR2 from the germline V gene are MNHEY and SVGAGI. V dropped 0 bases and J dropped 7 bases, with 6 bases sitting between them. CDR3: CASSYSNIGELFF. DNA for the CDR3: TGTGCCAGCAGTTACTCGAATATCGGGGAGCTGTTTTTT.

The V call is TRBV27, the J call TRBJ2-1; D call uncertain. Trimming removed 5 bases at V and 6 bases at J, with 11 bases between. Germline V gene sequence: CDR1 MNHEY, CDR2 SMNVEV (reference sequence). The CDR3 runs to 13 residues. The CDR3 sequence: CASSPGTPNEQFF. The DNA for the CDR3 is TGTGCCAGCAGTCCCGGAACTCCCAATGAGCAGTTCTTC.

CDR3 DNA: TGTGCCAGCAGTGAGACACTAGCGGGAGTAACAGATACGCAGTATTTT. Amino acids: CASSETLAGVTDTQYF. The V gene is TRBV6-1, the J gene TRBJ2-3; 11 bases agree with TRBD2. The CDR3 totals 16 residues. Germline-derived CDR1 and CDR2 are MNHNS and SASEGT. V dropped 3 bases and J dropped 3; count of bases not matched to a gene: 5.

This chain connects TRBV29-1 to TRBJ2-1; 14 nucleotides match TRBD2. Germline CDR1 is SQVTM and CDR2 is ANQGSEA. The ends lost 0 bases at V and 8 bases at J; junction bases unmatched: 9. The CDR3 loop spans 17 amino acids. DNA of the CDR3: TGCAGCGTTGAAGATGAGGAGACTAGCGGGGGGGGCGATGAGCAGTTCTTC. This codes for CSVEDEETSGGGDEQFF.

The CDR3 loop reads CASRLAVGPTGELFF. In DNA form, the CDR3 reads TGTGCAAGTCGACTGGCGGTGGGTCCCACCGGGGAGCTGTTTTTT. The J gene is TRBJ2-2, the V gene TRBV12-2; the DNA was not compared with TRBD2, the D call given in the table. TRBV12-2 is a recognized pseudogene. This CDR3 spans 15 amino acids.

J is TRBJ2-1 and V is TRBV7-2, with TRBD1 matching over 7 bases. Germline values: CDR1 SGHTA, CDR2 FQGNSA. The junction had 3 bases not matched to a gene; V was cut back by 1 base and J by 3 bases. The CDR3 has 15 amino acids. CDR3 nucleotides: TGTGCCAGCAGCTTAGGGACAGGACGCTACAATGAGCAGTTCTTC. Translating it yields CASSLGTGRYNEQFF.

The chain links TRBV7-6 to TRBJ2-7, with 10 positions matching TRBD2. CDR3 length equals 16 residues. The junction had 9 bases not matched to a gene; V was cut back by 1 base and J by 6 bases. Looked up from germline, CDR1 is SGHVS and CDR2 is FNYEAQ. The CDR3 is CASSLVASGSSREQYF. The DNA of the CDR3 is TGTGCCAGCAGCTTAGTGGCTAGCGGGAGTAGTCGCGAGCAGTACTTC.

The rearrangement uses TRBV7-2 and TRBJ1-5; D is undetermined. From germline, CDR1 is SGHTA and CDR2 FQGNSA. V gave up 3 bases and J gave up 5 bases, with 11 bases separating them. This CDR3 comprises 14 residues. This chain's CDR3 is CASSLERNHQPQHF. The CDR3 DNA reads TGTGCCAGCAGCTTGGAGAGGAACCATCAGCCCCAGCATTTT.

The gene calls are TRBV28 and TRBJ2-3; unclear D gene. Trimming took 4 bases from V and 2 from J, leaving 16 bases between them. Germline lookup yields CDR1 MDHEN and CDR2 SYDVKM. There are 16 residues in the CDR3. CDR3: CASSSTEYHATDTQYF. CDR3 nucleotides: TGTGCCAGCAGTTCAACCGAATATCATGCCACAGATACGCAGTATTTT.

The chain combines TRBV29-1 with TRBJ2-4; possibly TRBD1 for D (6 bases). V was shortened by 6 bases and J by 8 bases, with 17 bases between the two germline ends. The CDR3 is made up of 13 amino acids. Germline V lookup: CDR1 SQVTM, CDR2 ANQGSEA. In DNA form, the CDR3 reads TGCAGCGTCTACTTCACAGGGTCGGACATTCAGTACTTC. This translates into CSVYFTGSDIQYF.

This chain links TRBV15 with TRBJ1-6, with unresolved D. Trimming removed 1 base at V and 3 bases at J, with 13 bases between. The germline V gene has CDR1 LNHNV and CDR2 YYDKDF (reference sequence). The CDR3 is 17 amino acids. The CDR3 loop reads CATSRASAGIYNSPLHF. The CDR3 DNA follows: TGTGCCACCAGCAGAGCGAGTGCCGGGATCTATAATTCACCCCTCCACTTT. The full variable domain, its missing parts supplied by reference TRBV15 and TRBJ1-6, is DAMVIQNPRYQVTQFGKPVTLSCSQTLNHNVMYWYQQKSSQAPKLLFHYYDKDFNNEADTPDNFQSRRPNTSFCFLDIRSPGLGDTAMYLCATSRASAGIYNSPLHFGNGTRLTVT.

This clone was counted only a few times. J is TRBJ1-1 and V is TRBV7-9, with a weak D call TRBD1 (6 bases). The V end lost 9 bases, the J end lost 4 bases, and 12 bases lay between the germline ends. The germline gives CDR1 SEHNR, CDR2 FQNEAQ (reference sequence). The CDR3 extends over 12 amino acids. Here the CDR3 DNA reads TGTGCCAGTGTGGTGGGGGCCACTGAAGCTTTCTTT. As protein: CASVVGATEAFF.

This chain's CDR3 is CASSSGLAGAYEQYF. DNA for the CDR3: TGCGCCAGCAGCTCGGGACTAGCGGGGGCCTACGAGCAGTACTTC. The gene calls are TRBV5-1 and TRBJ2-7; 14 bases align to TRBD2. This CDR3 has 15 residues. Trimming took 3 bases from V and 2 from J; bases not matched to a gene: 1. Germline CDR1 is SGHRS and CDR2 is YFSETQ.

The genes are TRBV5-6 and TRBJ1-1; tentatively, D is TRBD1 (5 bases). This CDR3 is 14 amino acids long. Germline V gene sequence: CDR1 SGHDT, CDR2 YYEEEE. Trimming took off 4 bases at V and 1 base at J, with 11 bases between the two ends. As DNA, the CDR3 is TGTGCCAGCAGCGGGGACGGCCGGAACACTGAAGCTTTCTTT. Translated: CASSGDGRNTEAFF.

V is TRBV13 and J is TRBJ2-2; D uncertain. Trimming took 11 bases from V and 1 from J, leaving 8 bases between them. The CDR3 sequence is 12 residues long. Germline loops: CDR1 PRHDT, CDR2 FYEKMQ (reference sequence). The CDR3 DNA is TGTGCCTCCATTAGGAACACCGGGGAGCTGTTTTTT. Its protein is CASIRNTGELFF. Full variable domain (outside the CDR3, taken from reference TRBV13 and TRBJ2-2): AAGVIQSPRHLIKEKRETATLKCYPIPRHDTVYWYQQGPGQDPQFLISFYEKMQSDKGSIPDRFSAQQFSDYHSELNMSSLELGDSALYFCASIRNTGELFFGEGSRLTVL.

This chain connects TRBV27 to TRBJ2-1; D not resolved. Germline V gene data show CDR1 as MNHEY and CDR2 as SMNVEV (reference sequence). The CDR3 runs 15 residues. The V gene lost 5 bases and the J gene lost 1 base, with 12 bases spanning the gap. CDR3: CASSPAWISYNEQFF. The CDR3 nucleotides read TGTGCCAGCAGTCCCGCCTGGATTTCCTACAATGAGCAGTTCTTC.

This chain connects TRBV19 to TRBJ2-4; D is possibly TRBD1 (5 bases). V was clipped by 5 bases and J by 9 bases, with 8 bases between them. Germline CDR1 and CDR2: LNHDA and SQIVND (reference sequence). The CDR3 is 11 amino acids. CDR3 DNA: TGTGCCAGTAGTCAGGGTCCCATTCAGTACTTC. As protein: CASSQGPIQYF.

CDR3 sequence: CASSEAMIGDLIADTQYF. DNA for the CDR3: TGTGCCAGCAGTGAAGCTATGATCGGGGATCTGATCGCAGATACGCAGTATTTT. The gene calls are TRBV2 and TRBJ2-3; tentatively, D is TRBD2 (5 bases). There are 18 residues in the CDR3. V lost 0 bases and J 4 bases, leaving 20 bases between the germline ends. Per the germline V gene, CDR1 is SNHLY and CDR2 is FYNNEI.

The V and J genes are TRBV7-9 and TRBJ1-1; D might be TRBD1 (5 bases). CDR3 size: 15 residues. CDR1 SEHNR and CDR2 FQNEAQ come from the germline V gene (reference sequence). V lost 5 bases, J lost 4 bases, and 17 bases lay in between. The CDR3 coding sequence is TGTGCCAGCAGCCCGCCCGGGGCTTCAGGCACTGAAGCTTTCTTT. It codes for CASSPPGASGTEAFF.

The gene calls are TRBV11-2 and TRBJ2-2; D remains unclear. V shed 11 bases and J shed 2 bases, with 15 bases lying between them. This CDR3 has 14 amino acids. Germline loops: CDR1 SGHAT, CDR2 FQNNGV. The CDR3 protein is CAGEPGHNTGELFF. CDR3 nucleotides: TGTGCCGGAGAACCGGGCCACAACACCGGGGAGCTGTTTTTT.

V gene TRBV15 combines with J gene TRBJ2-3, with TRBD1 matching over 7 bases. This CDR3 comprises 16 residues. V was clipped by 0 bases and J by 1 base; unmatched bases: 4. Germline loops: CDR1 LNHNV, CDR2 YYDKDF (reference sequence). This CDR3 is CATSRDRGRGTDTQYF. CDR3 nucleotides: TGTGCCACCAGCAGAGATAGGGGGCGAGGCACAGATACGCAGTATTTT.

The rearrangement joins TRBV4-1 to TRBJ1-2; possible D gene TRBD1, 6 bases. This CDR3 contains 14 residues. Between the trimmed V and J ends, which lost 3 bases and 6 bases, there was a span of 14 bases. Per germline, CDR1 MGHRA and CDR2 YSYEKL. CDR3 nucleotide sequence: TGCGCCAGCAGCCATCCCGCCAGGGGAGATGGCTACACCTTC. This translates into CASSHPARGDGYTF.